Given below is one T cell receptor beta chain in context. Its antigen is undetermined. The CDR3 goes on 3 residues after the read ends, and that part is filled in from the germline J gene. Sequenced by immunoSEQ multiplex PCR; TCRdb stores in-frame clones only, minus some. In total, the table holds about 33,000 clones. This entry comes from a study of T cells in women clearing cervical HPV infection. Study results and limitations: TRBV6-7 relative abundance averaged approximately 0.11% in cases and 0.15% to 0.2% in controls.

Trimming pared 0 bases from V and 8 bases from J, leaving 7 bases between. Germline CDR1 reads GTSNPN; CDR2 reads SVGIG (reference sequence). This CDR3 contains 12 residues. The clonotype originates from a woman between 18 and 69 years old with a cervical HPV16 infection that either progressed to CIN3+ or cleared (not recorded which). Input material: blood buffy coat. The chain has TRBV30 and TRBJ1-4; a weak D match, TRBD1 (6 bases). CDR3 DNA (partial): TGTGCCTGGAGTGTAGGGGGAGAAAAA. Its protein is CAWSVGGEK. The CDR3 as a whole reads CAWSVGGEKLFF.